This T cell receptor beta chain was sequenced for a study of TIL therapy for anti-PD-1-resistant metastatic lung cancer. The time point was: pre-treatment sample, taken before nivolumab and TIL therapy. Tumor tissue came from excised metastases, mostly pleural nodules or supraclavicular lymph nodes. This CDR3 contains 17 residues. The J segment lost 2 bases and the V segment lost 3 bases, leaving 10 bases of the junction unmatched. Germline CDR1 reads SGHRS; CDR2 reads YFSETQ. Sequencing used immunoSEQ v3. Sequencing depth was approximately 2 million read pairs for survey level, roughly 4.5-6.5 million for deep. Generated by immunoSEQ multiplex PCR, the TCRdb table keeps only in-frame clones and is missing some. The table records under 11,000 clones, 50% to 70% of them present only once.

The J gene is TRBJ2-1, the V gene TRBV5-1; TRBD2 matches 8 bases. This material consisted of tumor tissue, taken at baseline. The sequence was collected from a person between 30 and 79 years old with non-small cell lung cancer. The CDR3 DNA is TGCGCCAGCAGCTCCGAGATAACTAGCGGTCCCTACAATGAGCAGTTCTTC. Translating it yields CASSSEITSGPYNEQFF. Complete variable domain (other parts from reference TRBV5-1 and TRBJ2-1): KAGVTQTPRYLIKTRGQQVTLSCSPISGHRSVSWYQQTPGQGLQFLFEYFSETQRNKGNFPGRFSGRQFSNSRSEMNVSTLELGDSALYLCASSSEITSGPYNEQFFGPGTRLTVL.